This is a list of T cell receptor beta chains from one sample in a study of cytomegalovirus exposure and HLA in healthy donors. Repertoires were generated with immunoSEQ multiplex PCR, while TCRdb's copy carries only in-frame clones and drops some. The profile shows 50,000 to 70,000 clones, roughly 95% of them singletons. Sequenced sample: PBMCs. The receptors stem from a woman between 18 and 29 years old in good health and CMV-seropositive. Both conserved end residues are part of each CDR3. The D gene is left open where the match is weak. The size of a clone is reported for some rows only, either as once, few or many, or as a class for expanded clones.

J gene: TRBJ2-7; V gene: TRBV28; D gene: NA; clone size: NA; CDR3 protein: CASSLWTERPHQEQYF; CDR3 DNA: TGTGCCAGCAGTTTATGGACGGAGCGGCCCCATCAGGAGCAGTACTTC
J gene: TRBJ2-5; V gene: TRBV4-1; D gene: TRBD2; clone size: NA; CDR3 protein: CASSPPGGLGETQYF; CDR3 DNA: TGCGCCAGCAGCCCGCCGGGGGGGCTCGGAGAGACCCAGTACTTC
J gene: TRBJ2-3; V gene: TRBV6-6; D gene: TRBD2; clone size: NA; CDR3 protein: CASSRSGGFSDTQYF; CDR3 DNA: TGTGCCAGCAGCCGGAGCGGGGGGTTCTCAGATACGCAGTATTTT
J gene: TRBJ1-5; V gene: TRBV28; D gene: TRBD1; clone size: NA; CDR3 protein: CASSPPSGTAPGRGISNQPQHF; CDR3 DNA: TGTGCCAGCAGCCCTCCCTCCGGGACAGCACCCGGGCGAGGAATTAGCAATCAGCCCCAGCATTTT
J gene: TRBJ1-1; V gene: TRBV7-9; D gene: NA; clone size: NA; CDR3 protein: CASSLGRNTEAFF; CDR3 DNA: TGTGCCAGCAGCTTAGGTAGGAACACTGAAGCTTTCTTT
J gene: TRBJ2-7; V gene: TRBV6-1; D gene: NA; clone size: NA; CDR3 protein: CASSPQLGVYEQYF; CDR3 DNA: TGTGCCAGCAGTCCTCAGCTCGGGGTCTACGAGCAGTACTTC
J gene: TRBJ2-5; V gene: TRBV29-1; D gene: TRBD1; clone size: NA; CDR3 protein: CSVDLGQGIPETQYF; CDR3 DNA: TGCAGCGTTGATCTGGGACAGGGTATCCCAGAGACCCAGTACTTC
J gene: TRBJ2-3; V gene: TRBV27; D gene: TRBD2; clone size: NA; CDR3 protein: CASSSPYAGGTDTQYF; CDR3 DNA: TGTGCCAGCAGTTCCCCGTACGCGGGAGGCACAGATACGCAGTATTTT
J gene: TRBJ1-2; V gene: TRBV5-4; D gene: NA; clone size: NA; CDR3 protein: CASSFRTNYGYTF; CDR3 DNA: TGTGCCAGCAGCTTCAGAACTAACTATGGCTACACCTTC
J gene: TRBJ1-1; V gene: TRBV6-5; D gene: TRBD1; clone size: NA; CDR3 protein: CASRLGQMNTEAFF; CDR3 DNA: TGTGCCAGCAGACTGGGACAGATGAACACTGAAGCTTTCTTT
J gene: TRBJ1-4; V gene: TRBV5-1; D gene: TRBD1; clone size: once; CDR3 protein: CASSPGQGLHEKLFF; CDR3 DNA: TGCGCCAGCAGCCCAGGACAGGGATTACATGAAAAACTGTTTTTT